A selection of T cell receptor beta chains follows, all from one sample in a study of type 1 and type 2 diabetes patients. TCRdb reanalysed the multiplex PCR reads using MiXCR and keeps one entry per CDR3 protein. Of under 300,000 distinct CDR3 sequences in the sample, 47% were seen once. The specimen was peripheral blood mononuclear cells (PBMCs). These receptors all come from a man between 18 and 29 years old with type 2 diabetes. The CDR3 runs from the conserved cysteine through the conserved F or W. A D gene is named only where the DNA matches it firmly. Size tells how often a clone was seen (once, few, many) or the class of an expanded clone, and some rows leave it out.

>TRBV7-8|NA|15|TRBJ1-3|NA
CASSLVGSSGNTIYF
TGTGCCAGCAGCTTAGTGGGGAGCTCTGGAAACACCATATATTTT
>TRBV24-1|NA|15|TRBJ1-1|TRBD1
CATSDQTGGSGEAFF
TGTGCCACCAGTGATCAGACAGGGGGCTCAGGAGAGGCTTTCTTT
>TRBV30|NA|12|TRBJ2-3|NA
CAWSVRRDDLYF
TGTGCCTGGAGTGTACGACGGGACGACCTGTATTTT
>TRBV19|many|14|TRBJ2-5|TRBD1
CASSIGQGQETQYF
TGTGCCAGTAGTATAGGACAGGGACAAGAGACCCAGTACTTC
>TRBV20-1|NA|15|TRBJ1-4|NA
CSARDPTGNSEKLFF
TGCAGTGCTAGAGATCCCACGGGCAATAGCGAAAAACTGTTTTTT
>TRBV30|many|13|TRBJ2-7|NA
CAWQIQVNYEQYF
TGTGCCTGGCAAATTCAGGTAAACTACGAGCAGTACTTC
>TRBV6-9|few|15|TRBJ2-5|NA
CASSYMDRAKETQYF
TGTGCCAGCAGTTATATGGACAGAGCTAAAGAGACCCAGTACTTC
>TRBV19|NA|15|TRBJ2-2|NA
CASSIEFSPVGELFF
TGTGCCAGTAGTATAGAGTTCAGCCCCGTGGGGGAGCTGTTTTTT
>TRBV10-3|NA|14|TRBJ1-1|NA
CAISDETGGSEAFF
TGTGCCATCAGTGATGAGACGGGTGGATCTGAAGCTTTCTTT
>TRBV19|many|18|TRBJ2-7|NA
CASSPPRVDGLAVYEQYF
TGTGCCAGTAGTCCACCCAGGGTAGACGGTTTGGCGGTCTACGAGCAGTACTTC
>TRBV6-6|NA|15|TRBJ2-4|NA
CASSTQQGEVDIQYF
TGTGCCAGCAGCACTCAACAGGGAGAAGTGGACATTCAGTACTTC
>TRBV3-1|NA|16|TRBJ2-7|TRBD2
CASSSHRLADTYEQYF
TGTGCCAGCAGCTCCCACCGACTAGCGGATACCTACGAGCAGTACTTC
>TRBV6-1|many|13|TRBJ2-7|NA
CASSDRESYEQYF
TGTGCCAGCAGTGATCGGGAGAGCTACGAGCAGTACTTC
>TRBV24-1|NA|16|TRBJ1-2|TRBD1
CATSAIGQDYLLGYTF
TGTGCCACCAGTGCCATCGGACAGGACTACTTATTGGGCTACACCTTC
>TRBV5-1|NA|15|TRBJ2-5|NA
CASSLGALTLETQYF
TGCGCCAGCAGCTTGGGCGCTCTCACCCTAGAGACCCAGTACTTC
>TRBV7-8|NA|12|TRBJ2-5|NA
CASSSVVETQYF
TGTGCCAGCAGCTCAGTAGTGGAGACCCAGTACTTC
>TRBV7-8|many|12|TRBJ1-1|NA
CASSLVYTEAFF
TGTGCCAGCAGCTTAGTATACACTGAAGCTTTCTTT
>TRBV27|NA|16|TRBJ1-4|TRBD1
CASSRPTTGGSEKLFF
TGTGCCAGCAGTCGTCCAACAACAGGGGGTAGTGAAAAACTGTTTTTT
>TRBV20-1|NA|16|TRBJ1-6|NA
CSARGPLNSYNSPLHF
TGCAGTGCTAGAGGCCCCCTGAACTCCTATAATTCACCCCTCCACTTT
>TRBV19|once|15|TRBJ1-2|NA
CASSLAPRGPRGYTF
TGTGCCAGCAGCTTGGCCCCCAGGGGCCCACGAGGCTACACCTTC
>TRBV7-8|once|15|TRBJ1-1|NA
CASSLGVGVNTEAFF
TGTGCCAGCAGCTTAGGGGTCGGAGTCAACACTGAAGCTTTCTTT
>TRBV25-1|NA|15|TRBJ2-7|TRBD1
CASSGGQGVSYEQHF
TGTGCCAGCAGTGGGGGACAGGGGGTCTCCTACGAGCAGCACTTC
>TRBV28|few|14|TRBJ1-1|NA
CASSPLTGNTEAFF
TGTGCCAGCAGCCCCCTCACGGGGAACACTGAAGCTTTCTTT
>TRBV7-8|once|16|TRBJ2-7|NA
CASSIGSANSTVEQYF
TGTGCCAGTAGTATAGGTTCGGCTAACAGCACCGTAGAGCAGTACTTC
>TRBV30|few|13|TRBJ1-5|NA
CAWNPDSNQPQHF
TGTGCCTGGAACCCAGATAGCAATCAGCCCCAGCATTTT
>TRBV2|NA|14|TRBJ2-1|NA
CASRLGLRGNEQFF
TGTGCCAGCAGGCTGGGGTTAAGGGGCAATGAGCAGTTCTTC
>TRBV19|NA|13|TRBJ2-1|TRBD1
CASTKQGRGEQFF
TGTGCCAGTACCAAACAGGGCAGGGGGGAGCAGTTCTTC
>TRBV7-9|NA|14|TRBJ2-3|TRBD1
CASSFDRAPHTQYF
TGTGCCAGCAGCTTCGACAGGGCGCCGCATACGCAGTATTTT
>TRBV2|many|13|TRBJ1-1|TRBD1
CASRADRHTEAFF
TGTGCCAGCAGAGCGGACAGGCACACTGAAGCTTTCTTT